The subject of this entry is one T cell receptor beta chain. The data belong to a study of blood T cell repertoires in COVID-19. Looking at the study overall: Samples taken during acute and convalescent COVID-19 were collected in the United States, Italy and Spain. PBMCs, B-cell-depleted T cells, or T cells were the source of the cDNA or gDNA that made up the material.

The CDR3 length is 15 residues. Germline CDR1 is MDHEN and CDR2 is SYDVKM. Trimming cost V 5 bases and J 4 bases; bases outside gene matches: 5. Original processing notes: How many nucleated cells were present was estimated from reference gene primer amplification. The repertoire was sequenced with immunoSEQ multiplex PCR; TCRdb's copy has only in-frame clones and lacks some. V, J and clone size reflect that table, while D and trimming were determined from the DNA. The table includes 100,000 to 150,000 clones, about 88% detected once. The sequence was obtained from an elderly woman with acute or convalescent COVID-19. The sequenced material came from peripheral blood. This rearrangement joins TRBV28 to TRBJ2-1, with TRBD1 matching over 10 bases. CDR3 sequence reads: CASSHGQGGYNEQFF. CDR3 DNA: TGTGCCAGCAGTCACGGACAGGGGGGGTACAATGAGCAGTTCTTC.